A selection of T cell receptor beta chains follows, all from one sample in a study of follicular helper T cells after annual influenza vaccination. This table comes from immunoSEQ multiplex PCR, and its TCRdb copy is limited to in-frame clones, with some not included. This sample yields approximately 13,000 clones, of which just under 80% are seen a single time; roughly 0.45% belongs to the top ten. The sequencing used CXCR5- memory CD4+ T cells sorted from blood, collected on the day of influenza vaccination. The receptors shown here come from an adult who received the influenza vaccine. The CDR3 runs from the conserved cysteine through the conserved F or W. The D gene is left open where the match is weak. Clone size is given for some rows only: seen once, a few or many times, or a class if the clone is expanded.

V	D	size	J	CDR3	DNA
TRBV5-1	.	.	TRBJ2-3	CASSSQGDTDTQYF	TGCGCCAGCAGCTCACAGGGTGACACAGATACGCAGTATTTT
TRBV15	.	.	TRBJ2-6	CATSRPYNLRGALDSGANVLTF	TGTGCCACCAGCAGACCCTATAACCTCAGGGGCGCGCTCGACTCTGGGGCCAACGTCCTGACTTTC
TRBV9	.	.	TRBJ2-1	CASSVANGGLADYNEQFF	TGTGCCAGCAGCGTAGCAAATGGGGGCCTAGCGGATTACAATGAGCAGTTCTTC
TRBV6-5	.	.	TRBJ1-2	CASSYFGGTGGYTF	TGTGCCAGCAGTTACTTCGGGGGTACGGGTGGCTACACCTTC
TRBV7-9	.	few	TRBJ1-6	CASSPIPGNSPLHF	TGTGCCAGCAGCCCCATTCCAGGGAATTCACCCCTCCACTTT
TRBV5-1	.	few	TRBJ2-5	CASSLYQGKETQYF	TGCGCCAGCAGCTTGTACCAGGGAAAAGAGACCCAGTACTTC
TRBV7-9	.	.	TRBJ2-2	CASSFRGIAGELFF	TGTGCCAGCAGCTTCAGGGGTATAGCCGGGGAGCTGTTTTTT
TRBV30	TRBD2	.	TRBJ2-5	CAWSVRLAETQYF	TGTGCCTGGAGTGTAAGACTAGCGGAGACCCAGTACTTC
TRBV11-2	.	few	TRBJ1-1	CASSLGLQLNTEAFF	TGTGCCAGCAGCTTAGGGCTGCAGCTGAACACTGAAGCTTTCTTT
TRBV25-1	.	few	TRBJ1-5	CASRPCKERVLNQPQHF	TGTGCCAGCAGACCCTGTAAGGAGAGGGTACTCAATCAGCCCCAGCATTTT
TRBV6-5	.	.	TRBJ2-3	CASSSLGADTQYF	TGTGCCAGCAGTTCGCTAGGGGCAGATACGCAGTATTTT
TRBV18	.	.	TRBJ1-1	CASSQGNTEAFF	TGTGCCAGCTCACAAGGGAACACTGAAGCTTTCTTT
TRBV18	TRBD1	.	TRBJ2-2	CASSLSRDSYGELFF	TGTGCCAGCTCACTGTCCCGGGACAGTTACGGGGAGCTGTTTTTT
TRBV11-2	.	.	TRBJ2-5	CASSHFTRRARQDQETQYF	TGTGCCAGCAGCCACTTCACGCGGAGGGCCCGGCAAGATCAAGAGACCCAGTACTTC
TRBV18	.	.	TRBJ2-3	CASSGGTVGTDTQYF	TGTGCCAGCTCAGGGGGGACAGTTGGCACAGATACGCAGTATTTT
TRBV11-2	.	few	TRBJ2-7	CASSLVHQGDYEQYF	TGTGCCAGCAGCTTAGTTCACCAGGGTGATTACGAGCAGTACTTC
TRBV5-1	TRBD1	.	TRBJ2-1	CASSPGQRNEQFF	TGCGCCAGCAGCCCGGGACAGCGCAATGAGCAGTTCTTC